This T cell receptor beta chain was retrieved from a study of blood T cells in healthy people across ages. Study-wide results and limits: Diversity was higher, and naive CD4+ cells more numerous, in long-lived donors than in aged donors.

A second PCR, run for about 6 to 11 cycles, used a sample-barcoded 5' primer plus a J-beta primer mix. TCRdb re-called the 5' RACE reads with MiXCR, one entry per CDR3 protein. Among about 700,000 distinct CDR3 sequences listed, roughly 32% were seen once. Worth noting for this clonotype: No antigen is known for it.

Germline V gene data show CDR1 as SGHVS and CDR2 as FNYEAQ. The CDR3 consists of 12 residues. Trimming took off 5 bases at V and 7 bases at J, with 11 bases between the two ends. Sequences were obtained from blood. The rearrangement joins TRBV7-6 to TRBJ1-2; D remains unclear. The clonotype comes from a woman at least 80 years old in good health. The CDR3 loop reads CASSASPGGYTF. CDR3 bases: TGTGCCAGCAGCGCCAGCCCCGGTGGCTACACCTTC.